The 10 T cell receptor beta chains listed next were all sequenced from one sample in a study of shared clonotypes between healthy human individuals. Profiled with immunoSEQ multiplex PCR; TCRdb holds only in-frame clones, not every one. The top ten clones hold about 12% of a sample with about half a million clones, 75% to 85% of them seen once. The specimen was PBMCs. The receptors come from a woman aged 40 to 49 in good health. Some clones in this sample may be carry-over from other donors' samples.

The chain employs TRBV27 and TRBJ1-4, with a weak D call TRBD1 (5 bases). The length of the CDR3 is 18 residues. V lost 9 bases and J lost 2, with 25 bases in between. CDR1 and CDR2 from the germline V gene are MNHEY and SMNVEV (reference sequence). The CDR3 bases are TGTGCCAGTCGTTCCTTGTCGGGGCCTCACGCGACTAATGAAAAACTGTTTTTT. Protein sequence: CASRSLSGPHATNEKLFF.

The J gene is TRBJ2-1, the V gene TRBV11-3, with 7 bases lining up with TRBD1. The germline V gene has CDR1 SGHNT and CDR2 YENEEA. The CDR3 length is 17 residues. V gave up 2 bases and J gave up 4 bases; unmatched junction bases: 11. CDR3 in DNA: TGTGCCAGCAGCTTAAACAGGGGTGGGATGTGGTACAATGAGCAGTTCTTC. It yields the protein CASSLNRGGMWYNEQFF.

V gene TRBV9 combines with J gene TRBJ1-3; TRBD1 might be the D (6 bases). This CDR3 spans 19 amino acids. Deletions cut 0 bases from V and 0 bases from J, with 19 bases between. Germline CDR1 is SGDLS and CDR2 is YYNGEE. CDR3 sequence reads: CASSVAPSPGQSSGNTIYF. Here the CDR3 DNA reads TGTGCCAGCAGCGTAGCCCCCTCTCCCGGACAGAGCTCTGGAAACACCATATATTTT. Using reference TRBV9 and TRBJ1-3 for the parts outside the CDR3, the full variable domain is DSGVTQTPKHLITATGQRVTLRCSPRSGDLSVYWYQQSLDQGLQFLIQYYNGEERAKGNILERFSAQQFPDLHSELNLSSLELGDSALYFCASSVAPSPGQSSGNTIYFGEGSWLTVV.

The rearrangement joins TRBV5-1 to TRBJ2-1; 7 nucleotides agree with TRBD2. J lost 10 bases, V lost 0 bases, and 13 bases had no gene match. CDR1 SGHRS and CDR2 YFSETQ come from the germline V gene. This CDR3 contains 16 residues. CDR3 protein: CASSLGRGGRLGEQFF. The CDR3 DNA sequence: TGCGCCAGCAGCTTGGGTCGGGGAGGGCGACTCGGGGAGCAGTTCTTC.

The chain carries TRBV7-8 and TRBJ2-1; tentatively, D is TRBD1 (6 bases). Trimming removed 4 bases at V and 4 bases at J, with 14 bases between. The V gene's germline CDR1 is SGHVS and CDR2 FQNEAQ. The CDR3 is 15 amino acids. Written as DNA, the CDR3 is TGTGCCAGCAGCTCAGGGGTAGGGGCTTACAATGAGCAGTTCTTC. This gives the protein CASSSGVGAYNEQFF. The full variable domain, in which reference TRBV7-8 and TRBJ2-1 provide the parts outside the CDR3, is GAGVSQSPRYKVAKRGQDVALRCDPISGHVSLFWYQQALGQGPEFLTYFQNEAQLDKSGLPSDRFFAERPEGSVSTLKIQRTQQEDSAVYLCASSSGVGAYNEQFFGPGTRLTVL.

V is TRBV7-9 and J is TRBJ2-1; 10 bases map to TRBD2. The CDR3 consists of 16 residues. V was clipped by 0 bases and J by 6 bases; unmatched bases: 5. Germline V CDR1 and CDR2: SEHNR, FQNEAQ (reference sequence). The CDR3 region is CASSLALGLAFNEQFF. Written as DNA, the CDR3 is TGTGCCAGCAGCTTAGCGCTGGGACTAGCGTTCAATGAGCAGTTCTTC.

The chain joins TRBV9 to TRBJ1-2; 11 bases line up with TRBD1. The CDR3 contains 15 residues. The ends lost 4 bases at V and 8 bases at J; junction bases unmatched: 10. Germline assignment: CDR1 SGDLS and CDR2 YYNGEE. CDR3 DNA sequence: TGTGCCAGCAGCTTCGGGACAGGGGGAACTCGCGGCTACACCTTC. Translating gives CASSFGTGGTRGYTF.

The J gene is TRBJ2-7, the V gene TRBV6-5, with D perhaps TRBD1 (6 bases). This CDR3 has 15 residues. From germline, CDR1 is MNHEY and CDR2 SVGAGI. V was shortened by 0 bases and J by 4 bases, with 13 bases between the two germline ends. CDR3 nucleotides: TGTGCCAGCAGTTACTCGATCAGGGGTGGGTACGAGCAGTACTTC. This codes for CASSYSIRGGYEQYF.

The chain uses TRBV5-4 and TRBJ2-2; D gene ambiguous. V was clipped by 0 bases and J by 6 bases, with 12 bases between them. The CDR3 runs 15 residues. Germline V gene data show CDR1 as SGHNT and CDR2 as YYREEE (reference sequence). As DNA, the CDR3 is TGTGCCAGCAGCTTGGATCTCAGTGCCCCCGGGGAGCTGTTTTTT. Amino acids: CASSLDLSAPGELFF.

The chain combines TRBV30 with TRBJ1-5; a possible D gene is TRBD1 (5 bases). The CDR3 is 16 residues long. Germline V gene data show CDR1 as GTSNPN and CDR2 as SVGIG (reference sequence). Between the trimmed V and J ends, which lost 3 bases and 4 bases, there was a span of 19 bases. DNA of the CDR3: TGTGCCTGGAGAGCTGGAGGACAACAATTTAATCAGCCCCAGCATTTT. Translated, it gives CAWRAGGQQFNQPQHF.